These T cell receptor beta chains were read from a single sample in a study of cytomegalovirus exposure and HLA in healthy donors. The table came from immunoSEQ multiplex PCR; TCRdb's copy has only in-frame clones and leaves some out. Here the sample spans tens of thousands of clones, approximately 93% being singletons. The sequenced material came from PBMCs. These receptors were collected from a woman in her late teens or twenties in good health and CMV-seronegative. CDR3s include the opening cysteine and the closing phenylalanine or tryptophan. The D gene is left open where the match is weak. Not every row has a clone size; where given, it reads once, few, many or a size class.

clone_size d_call j_call v_call cdr3_aa cdr3_nt
- - TRBJ2-5 TRBV10-3 CAISESRETQYF TGTGCCATCAGTGAGTCGAGAGAGACCCAGTACTTC
- TRBD2 TRBJ2-1 TRBV5-1 CASSLVASGNYNEQFF TGCGCCAGCAGCTTGGTGGCTAGCGGGAATTACAATGAGCAGTTCTTC
- - TRBJ1-1 TRBV7-9 CASSLGWGETEAFF TGTGCCAGCAGCTTAGGGTGGGGGGAGACTGAAGCTTTCTTT
once TRBD1 TRBJ2-1 TRBV7-9 CASKRTGGSYNEQFF TGTGCCAGTAAAAGGACAGGGGGGTCCTACAATGAGCAGTTCTTC
- TRBD2 TRBJ2-1 TRBV27 CASSLSPGTSGRYNEQFF TGTGCCAGCAGTTTATCCCCCGGGACTAGCGGGCGTTACAATGAGCAGTTCTTC
once - TRBJ2-2 TRBV7-9 CASSPYTGELFF TGTGCCAGCAGCCCGTACACCGGGGAGCTGTTTTTT
- TRBD2 TRBJ2-7 TRBV7-6 CASSGTSFHEQYF TGTGCCAGCAGCGGGACTAGCTTCCACGAGCAGTACTTC
- TRBD2 TRBJ2-1 TRBV18 CASSPPASGKYNEQFF TGTGCCAGCTCACCACCAGCTAGCGGGAAATACAATGAGCAGTTCTTC
- - TRBJ2-7 TRBV10-3 CATKPNSYEQYF TGTGCCACCAAACCGAACAGTTACGAGCAGTACTTC
- - TRBJ2-1 TRBV7-6 CASSRRLREDEQFF TGTGCCAGCAGCCGACGTCTGCGTGAGGATGAGCAGTTCTTC
- TRBD1 TRBJ1-1 TRBV2 CASRSLGDRGAAFF TGTGCCAGCAGGTCCCTGGGTGACAGGGGTGCGGCTTTCTTT
- - TRBJ1-1 TRBV27 CASSYSPGVTEAFF TGTGCCAGCAGTTACTCCCCAGGGGTTACTGAAGCTTTCTTT
- - TRBJ1-4 TRBV5-1 CASSLGQGLIAWSEKLFF TGCGCCAGCAGCTTGGGGCAGGGCTTAATTGCCTGGAGTGAAAAACTGTTTTTT
once - TRBJ1-1 TRBV4-1 CASSQADGGWEAFF TGCGCCAGCAGCCAAGCCGATGGGGGCTGGGAAGCTTTCTTT
- - TRBJ2-5 TRBV5-1 CASSLARGGMGETQYF TGCGCCAGCAGCTTGGCCCGAGGAGGGATGGGAGAGACCCAGTACTTC
once - TRBJ2-3 TRBV21-1 CANGPFGAGATDTQYF -
once TRBD2 TRBJ2-1 TRBV7-6 CASSSLSIAGGNEQFF TGTGCCAGCAGCTCTCTCTCGATAGCGGGAGGAAATGAGCAGTTCTTC
- TRBD1 TRBJ1-1 TRBV7-9 CASSLAGQGVLKNTEAFF TGTGCCAGCAGCTTAGCGGGACAGGGGGTACTAAAGAACACTGAAGCTTTCTTT
- TRBD1 TRBJ2-7 TRBV7-6 CASSSQGQFYEQYF TGTGCCAGCAGCTCCCAGGGACAGTTCTACGAGCAGTACTTC
- TRBD2 TRBJ2-1 TRBV2 CASSGQLAGLNEQFF TGTGCCAGCAGTGGTCAACTAGCGGGGCTAAATGAGCAGTTCTTC
- - TRBJ1-2 TRBV27 CASSLNPDGYTF TGTGCCAGCAGTTTAAACCCAGATGGCTACACCTTC
- TRBD2 TRBJ2-3 TRBV27 CASTTRRPGLGPSADTQYF TGTGCCAGCACGACGAGGCGCCCGGGACTAGGACCGTCGGCAGATACGCAGTATTTT
- TRBD1 TRBJ1-1 TRBV4-2 CASSQEDRVIGAFF TGTGCCAGCAGCCAAGAGGACAGGGTCATAGGGGCTTTCTTT
- - TRBJ1-6 TRBV6-6 CASSYGTSSPLHF TGTGCCAGCAGTTACGGGACATCTTCACCCCTCCACTTT
- - TRBJ1-2 TRBV14 CASSQGLGYGYTF TGTGCCAGCAGCCAGGGACTCGGGTATGGCTACACCTTC
- TRBD1 TRBJ1-4 TRBV30 CAWSRTGDEKLFF TGTGCCTGGAGTAGGACAGGGGATGAAAAACTGTTTTTT
- - TRBJ1-3 TRBV6-4 CASEDKQAYSGNTIYF TGTGCCAGCGAAGACAAACAGGCGTATAGTGGAAACACCATATATTTT
- TRBD1 TRBJ2-3 TRBV28 CASSRDRGPDTQYF TGTGCCAGCAGCCGGGACAGGGGACCAGATACGCAGTATTTT
- TRBD1 TRBJ1-1 TRBV7-2 CASSLMNTGVTEAFF TGTGCCAGCAGCCTTATGAACACAGGGGTAACTGAAGCTTTCTTT
- - TRBJ1-1 TRBV11-2 CASSVRQAAQNTEAFF TGTGCCAGCAGCGTAAGACAGGCCGCCCAAAACACTGAAGCTTTCTTT
- - TRBJ1-2 TRBV7-2 CASSLTTHNYGYTF TGTGCCAGCAGTCTTACGACACACAACTATGGCTACACCTTC
- TRBD2 TRBJ2-3 TRBV30 CACQTVAGSSTDTQYF TGTGCCTGCCAAACCGTAGCGGGTTCTAGCACAGATACGCAGTATTTT
- TRBD1 TRBJ2-2 TRBV29-1 CSGWTGMNTGELFF TGCAGCGGATGGACAGGCATGAACACCGGGGAGCTGTTTTTT
- - TRBJ2-7 TRBV7-2 CASSLAREQYF TGTGCCAGCAGCTTGGCTAGAGAGCAGTACTTC